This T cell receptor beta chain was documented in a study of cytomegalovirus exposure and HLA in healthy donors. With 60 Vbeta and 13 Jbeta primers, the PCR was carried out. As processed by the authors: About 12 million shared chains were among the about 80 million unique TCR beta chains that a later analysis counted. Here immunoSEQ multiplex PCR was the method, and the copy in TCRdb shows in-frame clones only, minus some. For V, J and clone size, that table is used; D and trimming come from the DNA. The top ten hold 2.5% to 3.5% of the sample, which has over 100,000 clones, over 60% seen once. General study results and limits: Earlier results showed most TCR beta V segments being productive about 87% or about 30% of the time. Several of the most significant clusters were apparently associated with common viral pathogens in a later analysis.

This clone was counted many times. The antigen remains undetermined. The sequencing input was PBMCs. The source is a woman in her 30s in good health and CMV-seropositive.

The DNA for the CDR3 is TGTGCCAGCAGTTCGCAGGGGGCCGGGCAGCCCCAGCATTTT. Translation gives CASSSQGAGQPQHF. This chain links TRBV6-5 with TRBJ1-5, with 8 bases matching TRBD1. The CDR3 covers 14 residues. The V and J ends lost 4 bases and 7 bases, in that order; junction bases with no gene match: 6. In germline, CDR1 is MNHEY, CDR2 SVGAGI.